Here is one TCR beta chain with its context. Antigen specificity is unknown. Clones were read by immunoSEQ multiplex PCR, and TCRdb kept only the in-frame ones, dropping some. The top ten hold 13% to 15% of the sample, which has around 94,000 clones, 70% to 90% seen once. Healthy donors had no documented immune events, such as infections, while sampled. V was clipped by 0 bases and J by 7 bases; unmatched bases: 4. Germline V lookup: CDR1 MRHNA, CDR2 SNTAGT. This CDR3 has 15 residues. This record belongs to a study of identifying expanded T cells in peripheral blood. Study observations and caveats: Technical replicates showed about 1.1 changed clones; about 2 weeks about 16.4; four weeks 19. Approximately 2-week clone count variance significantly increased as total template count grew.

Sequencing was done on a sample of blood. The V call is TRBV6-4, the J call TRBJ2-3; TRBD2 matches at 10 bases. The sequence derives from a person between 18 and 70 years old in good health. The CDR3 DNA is TGTGCCAGCAGTGACTCCCCTAGCGGGAGTTATACGCAGTATTTT. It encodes CASSDSPSGSYTQYF.